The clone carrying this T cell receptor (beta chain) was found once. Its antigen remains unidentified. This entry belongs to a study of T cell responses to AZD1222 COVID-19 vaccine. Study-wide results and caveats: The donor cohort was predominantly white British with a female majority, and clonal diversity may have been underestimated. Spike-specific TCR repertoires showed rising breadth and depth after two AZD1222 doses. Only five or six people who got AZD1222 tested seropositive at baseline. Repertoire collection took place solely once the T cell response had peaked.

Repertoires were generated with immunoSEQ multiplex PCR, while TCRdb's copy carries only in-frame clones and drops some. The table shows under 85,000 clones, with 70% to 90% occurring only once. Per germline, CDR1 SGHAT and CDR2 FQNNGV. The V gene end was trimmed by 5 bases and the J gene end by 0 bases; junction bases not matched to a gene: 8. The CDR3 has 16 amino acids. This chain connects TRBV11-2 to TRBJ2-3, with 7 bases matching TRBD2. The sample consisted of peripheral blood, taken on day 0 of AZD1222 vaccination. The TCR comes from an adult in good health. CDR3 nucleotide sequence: TGTGCCAGCAGCCCGCGGACTAGAGTCAGCACAGATACGCAGTATTTT. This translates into CASSPRTRVSTDTQYF.